This TCR beta chain was profiled in a study of spatial heterogeneity in lung cancer. Study information: Strong correlation linked TCR transcript counts in tumor regions to a T cell module score derived from matched bulk RNA-seq. Study conclusions and caveats: How many expanded intratumoral alpha and beta TCRs were present tracked the tumor mutation count, which was a count of nonsynonymous mutations. Nonsynonymous mutations, ubiquitous and regional, were tracked respectively by counts of ubiquitous and regional expanded TCRs.

TCRdb fed the 5' RACE reads into MiXCR, producing one record per CDR3 protein. The table shows some 5,000 distinct CDR3 sequences, with roughly 8% occurring only once. Documented time point: sample taken at primary tumor resection. A total of under 80 untreated early-stage non-small cell lung cancer patients served as donors. Extraction of whole RNA from tumor, nontumor lung or frozen PBMC preceded unsorted sequencing. The CDR3 runs to 17 residues. V shed 1 base, J shed 5 bases, and the junction held 11 bases outside the gene matches. Germline V gene data show CDR1 as LGHNA and CDR2 as YNFKEQ. By share, this clonotype ranks as medium-sized. The antigen is undetermined.

The clonotype was recovered from a female donor with early-stage non-small cell lung cancer. V is TRBV4-2 and J is TRBJ1-2; 9 bases agree with TRBD1. The source was lung tumor tissue, collected at surgery. The CDR3 loop is CASSQVTATGGNYGYTF. The CDR3 coding sequence is TGTGCCAGCAGCCAAGTTACTGCGACAGGGGGTAATTATGGCTACACCTTC.